The clone carrying this TCR beta chain appeared many times. Its antigen remains unidentified. The sample originates from a study of CD8 T cells in ankylosing spondylitis. Whole-study findings and limits: The authors reported significant enrichment of disease-linked clones in matched ankylosing spondylitis synovial fluid. Previously reported in reactive arthritis synovial fluid and blood were some of the motif variants.

Quantitative 5'-RACE was performed with molecular barcodes, and it yielded the TCR beta libraries. MiXCR was run by TCRdb on the 5' RACE reads, yielding one entry per CDR3 protein. The data hold roughly 180,000 distinct CDR3 sequences, with approximately 9% observed a single time. Germline-derived CDR1 and CDR2 are SGDLS and YYNGEE. J gave up 8 bases and V 4 bases, and 9 bases lay outside the gene matches. The CDR3 sequence is 14 residues long. Specimen: blood, either unsorted or a sorted T cell fraction (not recorded which). This chain connects TRBV9 to TRBJ2-1; 7 bases are shared with TRBD1. The receptor was derived from a female donor with ankylosing spondylitis or in good health (not recorded which). The chain's CDR3 is CASSLDREKDEQFF. The CDR3 DNA is TGTGCCAGCAGCTTAGACAGGGAGAAGGATGAGCAGTTCTTC.